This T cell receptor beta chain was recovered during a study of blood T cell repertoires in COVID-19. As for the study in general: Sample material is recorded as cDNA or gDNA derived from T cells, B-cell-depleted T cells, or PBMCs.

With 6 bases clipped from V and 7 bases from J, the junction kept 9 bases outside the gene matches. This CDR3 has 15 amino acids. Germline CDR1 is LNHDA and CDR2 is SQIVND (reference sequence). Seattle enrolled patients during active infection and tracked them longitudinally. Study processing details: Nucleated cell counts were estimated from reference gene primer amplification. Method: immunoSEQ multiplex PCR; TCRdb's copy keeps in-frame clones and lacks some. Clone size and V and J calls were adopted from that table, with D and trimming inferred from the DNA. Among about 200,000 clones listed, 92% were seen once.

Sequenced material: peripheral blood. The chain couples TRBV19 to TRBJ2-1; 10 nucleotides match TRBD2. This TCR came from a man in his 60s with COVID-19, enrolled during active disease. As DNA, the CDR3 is TGTGCCAGTAGACATAAGCGGGAGGGCCCGAATGAGCAGTTCTTC. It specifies CASRHKREGPNEQFF.